Below are 20 T cell receptor beta chains sequenced from a single sample in a study of radiotherapy plus CTLA-4 blockade in lung cancer. The data were produced by immunoSEQ multiplex PCR, yet TCRdb's version contains in-frame clones alone and is incomplete. The sample has some 80,000 clones, more than 80% seen once. Sample: peripheral blood, taken from a patient treated with radiotherapy plus ipilimumab. These receptor sequences come from a human donor with non-small cell lung cancer who had stable disease on radiotherapy plus ipilimumab.

The chain links TRBV28 to TRBJ1-3; D gene unclear. CDR3 length equals 16 residues. Trimming left V 6 bases short and J 0 bases short, with 15 bases between. Germline V lookup: CDR1 MDHEN, CDR2 SYDVKM. The CDR3 here is CASSPQKGYSGNTIYF. The CDR3 coding sequence is TGTGCCAGCAGCCCCCAGAAGGGATACTCTGGAAACACCATATATTTT.

V and J are TRBV10-3 and TRBJ1-6; 7 bases fit TRBD1. V shed 8 bases and J 7 bases; nucleotides not matched to a gene: 8. The CDR3 spans 14 residues. The germline CDR1 and CDR2 sequences are ENHRY and SYGVKD. CDR3 amino acids: CAIGETGDNSPLHF. CDR3 coding DNA: TGTGCCATCGGGGAAACAGGGGACAATTCACCCCTCCACTTT.

The rearrangement links TRBV29-1 to TRBJ2-2; D uncertain. V lost 3 bases and J lost 4, with 12 bases in between. Germline V gene sequence: CDR1 SQVTM, CDR2 ANQGSEA. The CDR3 extends over 14 amino acids. CDR3: CSVEARPGTGELFF. CDR3 DNA sequence: TGCAGCGTTGAGGCAAGGCCCGGCACCGGGGAGCTGTTTTTT.

The rearrangement links TRBV19 to TRBJ1-2; D not certain. Deletions cut 8 bases from V and 2 bases from J, with 18 bases between. Per the germline V gene, CDR1 is LNHDA and CDR2 is SQIVND (reference sequence). The length of the CDR3 is 15 residues. CDR3 sequence (DNA): TGTGCCAGTGCCTCCCTCCGACGCCGGAACTATGGCTACACCTTC. This gives the protein CASASLRRRNYGYTF.

This sequence joins TRBV6-1 and TRBJ2-7; D might be TRBD1 (6 bases). The germline V and J ends were trimmed by 3 bases and 7 bases, with 16 bases remaining between them. Germline values: CDR1 MNHNS, CDR2 SASEGT. The CDR3 has 14 amino acids. CDR3 nucleotide sequence: TGTGCCAGCAGTGATTTTCTGGGGGCAGGGGAGCAGTACTTC. Protein: CASSDFLGAGEQYF.

V and J are TRBV28 and TRBJ2-5; TRBD2 matches at 9 bases. This CDR3 comprises 15 residues. After removal of 7 bases from V and 5 bases from J, the junction contained 11 bases not matched to a gene. Germline V gene lookup returns CDR1 MDHEN and CDR2 SYDVKM. The chain's CDR3 is CASTSRGRAGETQYF. The CDR3, as DNA: TGTGCCAGCACCTCACGCGGGAGGGCGGGGGAGACCCAGTACTTC.

The gene calls are TRBV28 and TRBJ2-7; D is ambiguous. Germline CDR1 MDHEN, CDR2 SYDVKM. This CDR3 region has 11 residues. V was clipped by 5 bases and J by 0 bases, with 2 bases between them. CDR3 region: CASSTSYEQYF. The CDR3 nucleotides read TGTGCCAGCAGTACCTCCTACGAGCAGTACTTC.

Concerning this clone: Other DNA sequences of this sample code for an identical CDR3. CDR3 DNA sequence: TGTGCCAGCAGTTTACTCGATAGCAATCAGCCCCAGCATTTT. Translating gives CASSLLDSNQPQHF. The chain recombines TRBV7-9 with TRBJ1-5, with D unclear. CDR3 length: 14 amino acids. V gave up 6 bases and J gave up 0 bases, with 9 bases separating them. From germline, CDR1 is SEHNR and CDR2 FQNEAQ (reference sequence).

This clone was recorded only once. The V gene is TRBV28, the J gene TRBJ2-5, with a weak D call TRBD2 (6 bases). V lost 3 bases to trimming and J lost 4 bases, with 15 bases between them. The CDR3 length is 15 residues. CDR1 MDHEN and CDR2 SYDVKM come from the germline V gene. In DNA form, the CDR3 reads TGTGCCAGCAGTTTCCGGGGGTTGAAGGGAGAGACCCAGTACTTC. It is translated as CASSFRGLKGETQYF.

Concerning this clone: Other DNA sequences in this specimen translate into the identical CDR3. The rearrangement uses TRBV11-3 and TRBJ2-3, with D possibly TRBD2 on 7 matching bases. The CDR3 runs 15 residues. The ends were cut back, 5 bases at V and 2 bases at J, with 14 bases in the middle. Germline CDR1 SGHNT, CDR2 YENEEA. Here the CDR3 DNA reads TGTGCCAGCAGCCCGGGCGGGGGCCCCACAGATACGCAGTATTTT. Amino acids: CASSPGGGPTDTQYF. Based on the CDR3 plus reference TRBV11-3 and TRBJ2-3, the full variable domain is EAGVVQSPRYKIIEKKQPVAFWCNPISGHNTLYWYLQNLGQGPELLIRYENEEAVDDSQLPKDRFSAERLKGVDSTLKIQPAELGDSAVYLCASSPGGGPTDTQYFGPGTRLTVL.

The rearrangement joins TRBV15 to TRBJ1-3; D uncertain. Trimming took 4 bases from V and 0 from J, leaving 16 bases between them. The CDR3 has 17 amino acids. Germline-derived CDR1 and CDR2 are LNHNV and YYDKDF (reference sequence). The CDR3 here is CATSTRGGVPSGNTIYF. DNA for the CDR3: TGTGCCACCAGCACCCGAGGAGGTGTTCCCTCTGGAAACACCATATATTTT. The whole variable domain, filled in from reference TRBV15 and TRBJ1-3, reads DAMVIQNPRYQVTQFGKPVTLSCSQTLNHNVMYWYQQKSSQAPKLLFHYYDKDFNNEADTPDNFQSRRPNTSFCFLDIRSPGLGDTAMYLCATSTRGGVPSGNTIYFGEGSWLTVV.

This chain uses TRBV9 with TRBJ2-1; D is possibly TRBD2 (5 bases). This CDR3 is built from 15 residues. V was clipped by 0 bases and J by 6 bases, with 13 bases between them. Germline V lookup: CDR1 SGDLS, CDR2 YYNGEE. The CDR3 spells CASSVAPDWFNEQFF. CDR3 nucleotide sequence: TGTGCCAGCAGCGTAGCGCCGGACTGGTTCAATGAGCAGTTCTTC. Based on the CDR3 plus reference TRBV9 and TRBJ2-1, the full variable domain is DSGVTQTPKHLITATGQRVTLRCSPRSGDLSVYWYQQSLDQGLQFLIQYYNGEERAKGNILERFSAQQFPDLHSELNLSSLELGDSALYFCASSVAPDWFNEQFFGPGTRLTVL.

The rearrangement uses TRBV19 and TRBJ1-5, with a tentative D call TRBD1 (6 bases). From germline, CDR1 is LNHDA and CDR2 SQIVND (reference sequence). V lost 9 bases, J lost 0 bases, and 24 bases lay in between. This CDR3 is built from 18 residues. CDR3 nucleotides: TGTGCCAGCAAACCAATAGGGGGTTTTGTTGGTAGCAATCAGCCCCAGCATTTT. Its translation: CASKPIGGFVGSNQPQHF.

V gene TRBV15 combines with J gene TRBJ2-1, with TRBD1 matching 9 bases. V dropped 3 bases and J dropped 4; count of bases not matched to a gene: 7. The CDR3 consists of 16 residues. Germline assignment: CDR1 LNHNV and CDR2 YYDKDF (reference sequence). The CDR3 protein is CATSSPDRGGYNEQFF. CDR3 nucleotide sequence: TGTGCCACCAGCAGTCCGGACAGGGGAGGGTACAATGAGCAGTTCTTC.

The chain uses TRBV6-5 and TRBJ2-7; unclear D gene. The CDR3 loop spans 15 amino acids. Deletions cut 6 bases from V and 1 base from J, with 16 bases between. CDR1 is MNHEY, CDR2 SVGAGI, per germline. The CDR3 DNA reads TGTGCCAGCAGCTTTGATCGCGTTAGATCCTACGAGCAGTACTTC. Encoded protein: CASSFDRVRSYEQYF.

This chain links TRBV5-5 with TRBJ2-3, with 9 nucleotides matching TRBD1. Germline loops: CDR1 SGHKS, CDR2 YYEKEE (reference sequence). The CDR3 contains 17 residues. J lost 0 bases, V lost 2 bases, and 7 bases had no gene match. The CDR3: CASSFLDRGTSTDTQYF. CDR3 nucleotides: TGTGCCAGCAGCTTCCTAGACAGGGGGACTAGCACAGATACGCAGTATTTT.

The CDR3 coding sequence is TGTGCCAGCAGCCTCGCCCGGGGGGGCGGCCTTGCGAACACCGGGGAGCTGTTTTTT. This sequence encodes CASSLARGGGLANTGELFF. V and J are TRBV7-3 and TRBJ2-2; 8 positions agree with TRBD2. CDR1 is SGHTA and CDR2 is FQGTGA in the germline V gene. Trimming cost V 5 bases and J 0 bases; bases outside gene matches: 14. The CDR3 consists of 19 residues.

This clone came up a few times. One junction end disagrees with the germline gene, perhaps due to a read error. The genes are TRBV7-7 and TRBJ2-5; 14 bases align to TRBD2. CDR1 and CDR2 (germline): SSHAT, FNYEAQ (reference sequence). This CDR3 comprises 16 residues. CDR3 sequence: CASSLGTSGSRETQYF. CDR3 sequence (DNA): TGTGCTAGCAGCTTGGGGACTAGCGGGAGTCGGGAGACCCAGTACTTC.

The rearrangement links TRBV9 to TRBJ2-3, with D possibly TRBD1 on 5 matching bases. Germline V lookup: CDR1 SGDLS, CDR2 YYNGEE. CDR3 length: 17 amino acids. Trimming left V 0 bases short and J 3 bases short, with 17 bases between. The CDR3 reads CASSVDPPGRITDTQYF. The CDR3 nucleotides are TGTGCCAGCAGCGTAGACCCACCAGGGCGAATTACAGATACGCAGTATTTT.

This clone was observed a single time. This sequence joins TRBV11-2 and TRBJ1-6; 7 bases are a match to TRBD1. The germline V gene encodes CDR1 SGHAT and CDR2 FQNNGV. The CDR3 is 14 amino acids. J was trimmed by 7 bases and V by 7 bases; bases with no gene match: 7. The CDR3 sequence is CASTPGTVNSPLHF. The CDR3 region has the DNA TGTGCCAGCACCCCCGGGACAGTGAATTCACCCCTCCACTTT.